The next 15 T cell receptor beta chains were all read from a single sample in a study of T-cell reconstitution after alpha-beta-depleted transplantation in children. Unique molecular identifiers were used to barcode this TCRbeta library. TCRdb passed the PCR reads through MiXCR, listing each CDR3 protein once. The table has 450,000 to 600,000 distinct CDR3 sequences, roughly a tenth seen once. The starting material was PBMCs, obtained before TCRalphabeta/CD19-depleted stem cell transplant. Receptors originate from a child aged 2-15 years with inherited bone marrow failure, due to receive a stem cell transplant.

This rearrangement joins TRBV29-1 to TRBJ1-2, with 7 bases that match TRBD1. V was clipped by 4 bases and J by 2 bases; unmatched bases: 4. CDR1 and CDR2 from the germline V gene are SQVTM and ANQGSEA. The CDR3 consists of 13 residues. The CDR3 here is CSVASGQNYGYTF. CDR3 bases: TGCAGCGTTGCCTCGGGACAGAACTATGGCTACACCTTC.

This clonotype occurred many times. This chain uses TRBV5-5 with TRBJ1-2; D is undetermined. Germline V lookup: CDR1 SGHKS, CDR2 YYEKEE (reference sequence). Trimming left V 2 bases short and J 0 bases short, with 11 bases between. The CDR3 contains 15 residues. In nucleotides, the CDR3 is TGTGCCAGCAGCTTTACGGCGGATTCTAACTATGGCTACACCTTC. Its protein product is CASSFTADSNYGYTF.

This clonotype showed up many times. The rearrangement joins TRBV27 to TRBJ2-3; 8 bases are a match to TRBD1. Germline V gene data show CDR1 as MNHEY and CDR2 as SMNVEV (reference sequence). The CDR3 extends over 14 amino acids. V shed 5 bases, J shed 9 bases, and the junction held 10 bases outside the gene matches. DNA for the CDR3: TGTGCCAGCAGTGGGGCAGGGGGCGGTAGCACGCAGTATTTT. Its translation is CASSGAGGGSTQYF.

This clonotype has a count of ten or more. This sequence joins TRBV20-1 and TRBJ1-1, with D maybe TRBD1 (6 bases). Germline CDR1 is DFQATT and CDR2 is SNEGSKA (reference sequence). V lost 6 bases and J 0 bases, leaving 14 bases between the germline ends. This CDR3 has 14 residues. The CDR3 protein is CSARMGALNTEAFF. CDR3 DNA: TGCAGTGCCAGGATGGGGGCCCTGAACACTGAAGCTTTCTTT.

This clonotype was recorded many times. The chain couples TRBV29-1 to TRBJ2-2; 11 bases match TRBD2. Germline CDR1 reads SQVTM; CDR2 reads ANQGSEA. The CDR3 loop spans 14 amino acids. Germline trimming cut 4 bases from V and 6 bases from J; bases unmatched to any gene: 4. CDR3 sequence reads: CSVVVAGGPGELFF. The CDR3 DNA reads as TGCAGCGTTGTGGTAGCGGGAGGGCCCGGGGAGCTGTTTTTT.

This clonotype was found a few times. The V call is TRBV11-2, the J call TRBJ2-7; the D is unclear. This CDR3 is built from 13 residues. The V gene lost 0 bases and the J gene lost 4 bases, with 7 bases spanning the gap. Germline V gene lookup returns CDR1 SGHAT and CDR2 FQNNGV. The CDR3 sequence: CASSLESDYEQYF. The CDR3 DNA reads TGTGCCAGCAGCTTAGAATCAGATTACGAGCAGTACTTC.

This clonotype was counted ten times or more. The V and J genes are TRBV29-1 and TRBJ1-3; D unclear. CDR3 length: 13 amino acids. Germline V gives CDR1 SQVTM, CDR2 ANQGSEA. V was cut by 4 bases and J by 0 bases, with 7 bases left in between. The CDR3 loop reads CSVARGSGNTIYF. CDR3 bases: TGCAGCGTTGCCCGGGGCTCTGGAAACACCATATATTTT.

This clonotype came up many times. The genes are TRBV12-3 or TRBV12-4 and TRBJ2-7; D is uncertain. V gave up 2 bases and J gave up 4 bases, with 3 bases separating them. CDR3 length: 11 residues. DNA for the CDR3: TGTGCCAGCAGTTTAATGTACGAGCAGTACTTC. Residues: CASSLMYEQYF.

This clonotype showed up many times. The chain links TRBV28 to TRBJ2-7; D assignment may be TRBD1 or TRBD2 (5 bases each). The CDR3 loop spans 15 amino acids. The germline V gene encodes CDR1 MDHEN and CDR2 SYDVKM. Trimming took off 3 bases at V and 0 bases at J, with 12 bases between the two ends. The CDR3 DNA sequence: TGTGCCAGCAGTTTTCGGGGCAAGAGCTCCTACGAGCAGTACTTC. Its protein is CASSFRGKSSYEQYF. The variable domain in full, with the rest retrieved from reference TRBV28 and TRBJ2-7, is DVKVTQSSRYLVKRTGEKVFLECVQDMDHENMFWYRQDPGLGLRLIYFSYDVKMKEKGDIPEGYSVSREKKERFSLILESASTNQTSMYLCASSFRGKSSYEQYFGPGTRLTVT.

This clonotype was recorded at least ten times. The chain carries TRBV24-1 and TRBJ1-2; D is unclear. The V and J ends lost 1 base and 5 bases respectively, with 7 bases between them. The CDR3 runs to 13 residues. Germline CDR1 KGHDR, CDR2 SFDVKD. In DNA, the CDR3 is TGTGCCACCAGTGATTTTGGGAGTTATGGCTACACCTTC. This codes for CATSDFGSYGYTF.

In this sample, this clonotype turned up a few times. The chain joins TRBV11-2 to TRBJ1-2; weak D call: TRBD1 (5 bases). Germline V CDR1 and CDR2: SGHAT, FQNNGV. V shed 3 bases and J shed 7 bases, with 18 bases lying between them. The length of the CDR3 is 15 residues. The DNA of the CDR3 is TGTGCCAGCAGCTTCGCCTCGGGGCACCGTGCTGGCTACACCTTC. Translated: CASSFASGHRAGYTF.

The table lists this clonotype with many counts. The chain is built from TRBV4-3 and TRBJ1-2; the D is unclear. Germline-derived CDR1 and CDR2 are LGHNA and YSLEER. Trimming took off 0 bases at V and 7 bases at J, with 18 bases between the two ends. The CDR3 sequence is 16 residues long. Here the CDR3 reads CASSQDPASLTGGYTF. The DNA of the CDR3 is TGCGCCAGCAGCCAAGATCCGGCCTCCCTTACGGGTGGCTACACCTTC.

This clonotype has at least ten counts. This CDR3 reads CASSGGTAIPGDTQYF. In nucleotides, the CDR3 is TGTGCCAGCAGTGGAGGGACCGCCATTCCGGGAGATACGCAGTATTTT. This chain uses TRBV27 with TRBJ2-3; D possibly corresponds to TRBD2 (6 bases). V lost 5 bases and J lost 5, with 20 bases in between. CDR3 length: 16 residues. Germline CDR1 reads MNHEY; CDR2 reads SMNVEV (reference sequence).

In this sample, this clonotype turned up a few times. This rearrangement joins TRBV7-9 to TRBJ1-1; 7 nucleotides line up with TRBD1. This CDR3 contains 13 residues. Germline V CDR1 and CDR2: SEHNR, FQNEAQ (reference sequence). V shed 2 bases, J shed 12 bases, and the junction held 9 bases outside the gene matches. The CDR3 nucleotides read TGTGCCAGCAGCTTATTTGAGGGGGCTTCTACTTTCTTT. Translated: CASSLFEGASTFF.

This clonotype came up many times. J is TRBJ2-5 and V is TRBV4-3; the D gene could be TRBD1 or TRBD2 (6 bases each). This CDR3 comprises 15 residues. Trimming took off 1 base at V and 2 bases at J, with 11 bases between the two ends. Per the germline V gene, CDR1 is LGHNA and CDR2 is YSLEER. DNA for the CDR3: TGCGCCAGCAGCCAAGGTTGGAGGGGGCAAGAGACCCAGTACTTC. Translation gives CASSQGWRGQETQYF.